This T cell receptor beta chain emerged from a study of cytomegalovirus exposure and HLA in healthy donors. Study-wide results and caveats: It was 164 TCR beta chains that were listed as cytomegalovirus-associated. Earlier findings revealed that most TCR beta V segments proved productive either about 87% or about 30% of the time.

With respect to this clone: Its antigen is undetermined.

It was with 60 Vbeta and 13 Jbeta primers that the PCR ran. TCRdb keeps only in-frame clones here, not all; method: immunoSEQ multiplex PCR. The sample table includes 60,000 to 65,000 clones. This CDR3 is 13 amino acids long. From germline, CDR1 is MNHEY and CDR2 SVGAGI. Trimming took 6 bases from V and 1 from J, leaving 10 bases between them. The sequence came from a man aged 25 to 45 in good health and CMV-seropositive. Source material: PBMCs. J is TRBJ2-7 and V is TRBV6-5; a weak D match, TRBD1 (6 bases). The CDR3 DNA sequence: TGTGCCAGCAGCGGGACACTGTCCTACGAGCAGTACTTC. Its translation is CASSGTLSYEQYF.